This T cell receptor beta chain was retrieved from a study of beta chain features in type 1 diabetes. Expressed TCRB transcripts were sequenced, since all the RNA that had been isolated was reverse transcribed. This table comes from immunoSEQ multiplex PCR, and its TCRdb copy is limited to in-frame clones, with some not included. The sample holds fewer than 250,000 clones, about 71% seen once. Germline-derived CDR1 and CDR2 are SGHRS and YFSETQ. V lost 7 bases, J lost 5 bases, and 18 bases lay in between. The CDR3 is 14 residues long. The sample consisted of naive CD4+ T cells from blood. The chain has TRBV5-1 and TRBJ1-2; no firm D call. This TCR was sampled from a man in his thirties or forties in good health. The CDR3 bases are TGCGCCAGCCGCCGGACGGAGCAAGCGTATGGCTACACCTTC. Amino acids: CASRRTEQAYGYTF.